This entry lists 18 T cell receptor beta chains sequenced from one sample in a study of lymphopenia after photon versus proton radiotherapy. Using immunoSEQ multiplex PCR, the repertoire was profiled, and TCRdb retains in-frame clones only, with some absent. Of 70,000 or so clones listed, around 93% are singletons. This sample comprised peripheral blood, obtained from a patient treated with photon-based radiotherapy. Receptor source: a woman in her 40s with cholangiocarcinoma.

The V gene is TRBV6-5, the J gene TRBJ2-7; 8 nucleotides align to TRBD1. Germline V gene data show CDR1 as MNHEY and CDR2 as SVGAGI. The CDR3 has 15 residues. V lost 6 bases, J lost 0 bases, and 7 bases stayed unmatched. CDR3 sequence (DNA): TGTGCCAGCAGCCTGGGGACAGGCGGCTCCTACGAGCAGTACTTC. This codes for CASSLGTGGSYEQYF.

The chain is built from TRBV27 and TRBJ1-1, with D tentatively TRBD1 (5 bases). The V gene lost 3 bases and the J gene lost 1 base, with 12 bases spanning the gap. The CDR3 covers 15 residues. Per germline, CDR1 MNHEY and CDR2 SMNVEV (reference sequence). The chain's CDR3 is CASSFSAGWNTEAFF. CDR3 nucleotides: TGTGCCAGCAGTTTTTCGGCAGGGTGGAACACTGAAGCTTTCTTT.

The V and J genes are TRBV30 and TRBJ2-7; 7 nucleotides match TRBD1. V shed 4 bases and J 3 bases; nucleotides not matched to a gene: 6. There are 13 residues in the CDR3. Germline assignment: CDR1 GTSNPN and CDR2 SVGIG (reference sequence). The CDR3 bases are TGTGCCTGGAACAGGGGTGGGGACTACGAGCAGTACTTC. As protein: CAWNRGGDYEQYF. Full variable domain (outside the CDR3, taken from reference TRBV30 and TRBJ2-7): SQTIHQWPATLVQPVGSPLSLECTVEGTSNPNLYWYRQAAGRGLQLLFYSVGIGQISSEVPQNLSASRPQDRQFILSSKKLLLSDSGFYLCAWNRGGDYEQYFGPGTRLTVT.

This chain connects TRBV9 to TRBJ1-2; D is ambiguous. V was pared by 4 bases and J by 5 bases, with 9 bases between. CDR1 SGDLS and CDR2 YYNGEE come from the germline V gene. The CDR3 covers 12 residues. CDR3: CASSSLGYGYTF. In DNA form, the CDR3 reads TGTGCCAGCAGCAGTCTGGGGTATGGCTACACCTTC.

This clone came up once. The V gene is TRBV10-3, the J gene TRBJ2-3, with TRBD2 matching over 14 bases. The CDR3 length is 18 residues. CDR1 and CDR2 from the germline V gene are ENHRY and SYGVKD. The V segment lost 5 bases and the J segment 0 bases; nucleotides outside the gene matches: 7. The CDR3 DNA follows: TGTGCCATCAGTCCCGGGACTAGCGGGAGTGGAAGCACAGATACGCAGTATTTT. It translates to CAISPGTSGSGSTDTQYF.

J is TRBJ1-5 and V is TRBV5-1; D remains unclear. Germline CDR1 reads SGHRS; CDR2 reads YFSETQ. V dropped 2 bases and J dropped 2 bases, with 8 bases sitting between them. The CDR3 is made up of 14 amino acids. The CDR3 coding sequence is TGCGCCAGCAGCTTTGGGAGTGGCAATCAGCCCCAGCATTTT. It codes for CASSFGSGNQPQHF.

This clone has a single count. The chain is built from TRBV28 and TRBJ1-2; D perhaps matches TRBD1 (5 bases). CDR1 and CDR2 (germline): MDHEN, SYDVKM. The CDR3 extends over 14 amino acids. Deletions cut 7 bases from V and 5 bases from J, with 17 bases between. The CDR3 reads CASKPPGLTYGYTF. CDR3 coding DNA: TGTGCCAGCAAACCCCCGGGACTTACGTATGGCTACACCTTC.

V is TRBV29-1 and J is TRBJ2-2, with TRBD2 matching 7 bases. Germline loops: CDR1 SQVTM, CDR2 ANQGSEA. The CDR3 has 14 residues. Unmatched junction bases numbered 9, after V lost 4 bases and J lost 7 bases. CDR3 sequence reads: CSVGGGSSVGELFF. In DNA, the CDR3 is TGCAGCGTTGGGGGCGGGAGTTCAGTCGGGGAGCTGTTTTTT.

V is TRBV7-9 and J is TRBJ1-5, with D unclear. The V end was cut by 4 bases, the J end by 9 bases, with 13 bases between. CDR3 length equals 13 residues. Germline V gene data show CDR1 as SEHNR and CDR2 as FQNEAQ (reference sequence). CDR3 bases: TGTGCCAGCAGCTACGGGGATATGCGGCCCCAGCATTTT. Translation gives CASSYGDMRPQHF.

The gene calls are TRBV2 and TRBJ2-3; D gene uncertain. The CDR3 runs to 14 residues. Per the germline V gene, CDR1 is SNHLY and CDR2 is FYNNEI. The V and J ends lost 11 bases and 0 bases respectively, with 15 bases between them. In nucleotides, the CDR3 is TGTGCCTCACATCGGGTGGGAAGCACAGATACGCAGTATTTT. It is translated as CASHRVGSTDTQYF.

Notes on this clone: One end of the junction varies from germline; a read error may be responsible. V and J are TRBV7-7 and TRBJ1-1; D remains ambiguous. Germline loops: CDR1 SSHAT, CDR2 FNYEAQ (reference sequence). The CDR3 runs to 13 residues. CDR3 region: CASSLNSATEAFF. The DNA of the CDR3 is TGTGCTAGCAGCTTAAACAGTGCAACTGAAGCTTTCTTT.

The rearrangement links TRBV28 to TRBJ1-6, with TRBD1 matching over 7 bases. Per germline, CDR1 MDHEN and CDR2 SYDVKM. The CDR3 is made up of 13 amino acids. Trimming at V came to 5 bases and at J to 6 bases, leaving 1 base not matched to a gene. CDR3 residues: CASSDRANSPLHF. CDR3 DNA: TGTGCCAGCAGTGACAGGGCTAATTCACCCCTCCACTTT.

The CDR3 protein is CASSAGTVSYNEQFF. The CDR3 DNA reads TGTGCCAGCAGCGCTGGGACAGTCTCCTACAATGAGCAGTTCTTC. The chain joins TRBV2 to TRBJ2-1; TRBD1 aligns across 7 bases. This CDR3 has 15 residues. V was clipped by 6 bases and J by 0 bases; unmatched bases: 5. Per the germline V gene, CDR1 is SNHLY and CDR2 is FYNNEI.

This chain uses TRBV20-1 with TRBJ1-6; TRBD1 might be the D (6 bases). From germline, CDR1 is DFQATT and CDR2 SNEGSKA (reference sequence). There are 11 residues in the CDR3. With 5 bases removed from V and 14 bases from J, the gap between germline ends came to 13 bases. The CDR3 here is CSAQGSSALHF. CDR3 DNA: TGCAGTGCTCAGGGGAGTTCGGCCCTCCACTTT.

As to this clone: A junction end diverges from the germline sequence, so it may reflect a read error. V gene TRBV7-9 combines with J gene TRBJ2-3; 7 nucleotides match TRBD2. There are 12 residues in the CDR3. Germline CDR1 and CDR2: SEHNR and FQNEAQ (reference sequence). The CDR3 DNA sequence: TGTGCCAGCAGCTCCAGACTAGCTTTTCCTTTTTTT. Amino acid sequence: CASSSRLAFPFF.

The rearrangement links TRBV29-1 to TRBJ2-1, with no clear D. From germline, CDR1 is SQVTM and CDR2 ANQGSEA. The CDR3 has 9 residues. Trimming took 3 bases from V and 10 from J, leaving 4 bases between them. The DNA of the CDR3 is TGCAGCGTTGATCGGGAGCAGTTCTTC. Translation: CSVDREQFF.

V usage is TRBV5-1 and J usage is TRBJ1-6, with 7 bases fitting TRBD1. Germline lookup yields CDR1 SGHRS and CDR2 YFSETQ. The CDR3 extends over 13 amino acids. Losses at the gene ends were 4 bases for V and 9 bases for J; bases not matched to a gene: 4. The CDR3 region is CASSATGSSPLHF. CDR3 coding DNA: TGCGCCAGCAGCGCGACAGGGAGTTCACCCCTCCACTTT.

The rearrangement joins TRBV25-1 to TRBJ2-7; 10 bases map to TRBD1. The CDR3 consists of 15 residues. The V and J ends lost 9 bases and 2 bases, in that order; junction bases with no gene match: 10. Germline lookup yields CDR1 MGHDK and CDR2 SYGVNS. As DNA, the CDR3 is TGTGCCAGTATCTGCCCGGGACAGGGGACCTACGAGCAGTACTTC. It specifies CASICPGQGTYEQYF.